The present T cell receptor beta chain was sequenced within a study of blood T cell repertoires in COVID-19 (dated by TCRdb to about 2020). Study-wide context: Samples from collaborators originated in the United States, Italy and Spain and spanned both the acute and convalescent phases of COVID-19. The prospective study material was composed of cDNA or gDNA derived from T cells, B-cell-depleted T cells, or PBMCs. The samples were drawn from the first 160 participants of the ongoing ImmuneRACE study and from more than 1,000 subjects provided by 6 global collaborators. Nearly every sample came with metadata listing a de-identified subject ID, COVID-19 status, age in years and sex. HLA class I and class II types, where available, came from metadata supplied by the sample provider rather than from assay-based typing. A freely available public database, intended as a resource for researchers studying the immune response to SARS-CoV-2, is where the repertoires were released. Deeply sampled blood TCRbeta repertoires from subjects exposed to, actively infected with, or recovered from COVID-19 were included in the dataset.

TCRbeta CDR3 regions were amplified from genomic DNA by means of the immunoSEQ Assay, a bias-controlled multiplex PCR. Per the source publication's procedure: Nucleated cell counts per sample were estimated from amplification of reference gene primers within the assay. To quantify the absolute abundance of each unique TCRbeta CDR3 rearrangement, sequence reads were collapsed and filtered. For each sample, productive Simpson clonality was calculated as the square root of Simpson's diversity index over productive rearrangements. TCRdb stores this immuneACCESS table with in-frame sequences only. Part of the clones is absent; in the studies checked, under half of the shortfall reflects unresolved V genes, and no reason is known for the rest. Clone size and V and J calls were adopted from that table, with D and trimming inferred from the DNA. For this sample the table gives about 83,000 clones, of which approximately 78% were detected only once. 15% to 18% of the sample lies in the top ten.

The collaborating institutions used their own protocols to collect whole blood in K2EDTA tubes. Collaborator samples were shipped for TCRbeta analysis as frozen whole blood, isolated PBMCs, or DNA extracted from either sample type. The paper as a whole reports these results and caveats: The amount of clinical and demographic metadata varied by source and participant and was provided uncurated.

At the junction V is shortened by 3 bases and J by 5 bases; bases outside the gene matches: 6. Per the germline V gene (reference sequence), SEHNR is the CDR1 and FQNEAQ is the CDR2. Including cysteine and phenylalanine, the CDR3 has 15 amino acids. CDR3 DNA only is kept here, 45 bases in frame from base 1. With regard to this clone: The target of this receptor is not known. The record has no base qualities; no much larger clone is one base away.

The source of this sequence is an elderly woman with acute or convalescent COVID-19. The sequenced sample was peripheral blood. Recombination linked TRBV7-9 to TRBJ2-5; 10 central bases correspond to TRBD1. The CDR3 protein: CASSLGQGPRETQYF. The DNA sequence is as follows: TGTGCCAGCAGCTTGGGACAGGGGCCCAGGGAGACCCAGTACTTC.